This entry lists 21 T cell receptor beta chains sequenced from one sample in a study of blood T cells in healthy people across ages. With a J-beta primer mix and a sample-barcoded 5' primer, a second PCR ran 7 to 11 cycles. TCRdb reprocessed the 5' RACE reads with MiXCR, giving one entry per CDR3 protein. Among about 1.4 million distinct CDR3 sequences, almost 60% were seen once, and the ten largest hold about 6.3%. The sample consisted of blood. The source is a man between 18 and 29 years old in good health.

The V gene is TRBV20-1, the J gene TRBJ2-5; TRBD2 matches 11 bases. V dropped 4 bases and J dropped 5; count of bases not matched to a gene: 6. Germline V lookup: CDR1 DFQATT, CDR2 SNEGSKA (reference sequence). The CDR3 extends over 14 amino acids. This CDR3 is CSANSGRGGETQYF. In DNA, the CDR3 is TGCAGTGCTAATAGCGGGAGGGGGGGTGAGACCCAGTACTTC.

This clonotype was recorded at least ten times. This chain connects TRBV20-1 to TRBJ2-5; 8 nucleotides agree with TRBD2. Germline-derived CDR1 and CDR2 are DFQATT and SNEGSKA (reference sequence). J was trimmed by 2 bases and V by 5 bases; bases with no gene match: 4. The CDR3 consists of 13 residues. The CDR3: CSALIAGQETQYF. CDR3 bases: TGCAGTGCTCTTATAGCGGGACAAGAGACCCAGTACTTC.

This CDR3 reads CSARNNMQTTEQYF. The CDR3 region has the DNA TGCAGTGCTAGAAATAATATGCAAACCACCGAGCAGTACTTC. The chain has TRBV20-1 and TRBJ2-5, with D unresolved. Matching the DNA end better, TRBJ2-7 makes the J call doubtful. The CDR3 loop spans 14 amino acids. Germline lookup yields CDR1 DFQATT and CDR2 SNEGSKA (reference sequence).

The table lists this clonotype with a few counts. The V call is TRBV5-1, the J call TRBJ2-5; 8 bases match TRBD2. Germline lookup yields CDR1 SGHRS and CDR2 YFSETQ. The CDR3 extends over 14 amino acids. Unmatched junction bases numbered 15, after V lost 6 bases and J lost 11 bases. The CDR3 coding sequence is TGCGCCAGCAACGACGGGAGGGCCTCGGAAGAGCAGTACTTC. Its translation: CASNDGRASEEQYF.

V is TRBV11-2 and J is TRBJ2-6, with D tentatively TRBD1 or TRBD2 (5 bases each). Per the germline V gene, CDR1 is SGHAT and CDR2 is FQNNGV. V was pared by 4 bases and J by 0 bases, with 16 bases between. The CDR3 covers 18 residues. The CDR3 is CASSSPGTKISGANVLTF. The CDR3 coding sequence is TGTGCCAGCAGCTCCCCCGGGACCAAAATCTCTGGGGCCAACGTCCTGACTTTC.

The rearrangement links TRBV12-3 or TRBV12-4 to TRBJ2-3; no reliable D call. The CDR3 length is 14 residues. Deletions cut 5 bases from V and 2 bases from J, with 11 bases between. In nucleotides, the CDR3 is TGTGCCAGCAGTCCGACACCCCTCACAGATACGCAGTATTTT. Protein: CASSPTPLTDTQYF.

V and J are TRBV15 and TRBJ1-4, with 8 bases that match TRBD1. Germline lookup yields CDR1 LNHNV and CDR2 YYDKDF (reference sequence). J gave up 6 bases and V 4 bases, and 10 bases lay outside the gene matches. The CDR3 sequence is 16 residues long. The CDR3 is CATSIWTGRDHEKLFF. For the CDR3, the DNA is TGTGCCACCAGCATATGGACAGGGCGTGATCATGAAAAACTGTTTTTT.

This chain uses TRBV4-1 with TRBJ2-4, with TRBD1 matching over 11 bases. The end of the DNA fits TRBJ2-5 better, so the J call may be wrong. The CDR3 is 15 amino acids. Germline V CDR1 and CDR2: MGHRA, YSYEKL. The CDR3 DNA is TGCGCCAGCAGCCAGGGGGACAGGGGGAAAGAGACCCAGTACTTC. Its protein is CASSQGDRGKETQYF.

CDR3 amino acids: CSARRTGSFSEAFF. DNA of the CDR3: TGCAGTGCTAGACGGACAGGGAGTTTCTCTGAAGCTTTCTTT. V and J are TRBV20-1 and TRBJ1-1; 8 bases map to TRBD1. This CDR3 has 14 residues. Trimming at V came to 2 bases and at J to 6 bases, leaving 8 bases not matched to a gene. Germline CDR1 is DFQATT and CDR2 is SNEGSKA (reference sequence).

This clonotype was observed once. The chain joins TRBV7-6 to TRBJ2-3; TRBD1 might be the D (6 bases). The CDR3 runs 15 residues. The germline V gene encodes CDR1 SGHVS and CDR2 FNYEAQ. Trimming removed 0 bases from V and 4 bases from J, with 11 bases in between. Written as DNA, the CDR3 is TGTGCCAGCAGCTTAGCGCCGGACAGCTCAGATACGCAGTATTTT. Amino acids: CASSLAPDSSDTQYF.

This chain links TRBV27 with TRBJ2-7, with 12 bases matching TRBD1. This CDR3 has 17 residues. The germline V gene has CDR1 MNHEY and CDR2 SMNVEV (reference sequence). The V segment lost 8 bases and the J segment 2 bases; nucleotides outside the gene matches: 13. For the CDR3, the DNA is TGTGCCAGCGGTTACGGGACAGGGGGCGATTTTCCCTACGAGCAGTACTTC. It specifies CASGYGTGGDFPYEQYF.

The chain has TRBV7-9 and TRBJ2-7, with 9 nucleotides matching TRBD1. Losses at the gene ends were 5 bases for V and 0 bases for J; bases not matched to a gene: 5. CDR1 is SEHNR and CDR2 is FQNEAQ in the germline V gene (reference sequence). There are 15 residues in the CDR3. The CDR3 spells CASSHTGGISYEQYF. The DNA of the CDR3 is TGTGCCAGCAGCCATACAGGGGGCATCTCCTACGAGCAGTACTTC.

This clonotype has a handful of counts. The V gene is TRBV2, the J gene TRBJ2-1, with D possibly matching TRBD1 (6 bases). Trimming removed 8 bases from V and 5 bases from J, with 22 bases in between. Germline V gene data show CDR1 as SNHLY and CDR2 as FYNNEI. The CDR3 length is 16 residues. CDR3 amino acids: CASYDRDTELHNEQFF. Here the CDR3 DNA reads TGTGCCAGCTATGACCGGGACACAGAGCTCCACAATGAGCAGTTCTTC.

The gene calls are TRBV12-3 or TRBV12-4 and TRBJ2-7; perhaps TRBD1 as D (5 bases). This CDR3 has 15 amino acids. The ends were cut back, 5 bases at V and 1 base at J, with 15 bases in the middle. The CDR3 reads CASSPLGVSSYEQYF. The DNA of the CDR3 is TGTGCCAGCAGTCCCCTAGGGGTTTCTTCCTACGAGCAGTACTTC.

The J gene is TRBJ2-7, the V gene TRBV5-5, with D possibly TRBD2 on 5 matching bases. CDR1 SGHKS and CDR2 YYEKEE come from the germline V gene (reference sequence). CDR3 length: 15 residues. V was trimmed by 5 bases and J by 4 bases, leaving 19 bases between them. The CDR3 DNA reads TGTGCCAGCAGTCCAACGGGCGGGCGGGCGTACGAGCAGTACTTC. Amino acid sequence: CASSPTGGRAYEQYF.

V and J are TRBV15 and TRBJ2-1; 11 positions agree with TRBD2. Germline V gene lookup returns CDR1 LNHNV and CDR2 YYDKDF (reference sequence). The ends lost 0 bases at V and 6 bases at J; junction bases unmatched: 4. The CDR3 is 16 residues long. This chain's CDR3 is CATSRDNSGGANEQFF. The CDR3 coding sequence is TGTGCCACCAGCAGAGATAATAGCGGGGGGGCCAATGAGCAGTTCTTC.

This clonotype was found a few times. CDR3 sequence reads: CSAGQDYNEQFF. The CDR3 bases are TGCAGCGCGGGACAGGACTACAATGAGCAGTTCTTC. The chain is built from TRBV29-1 and TRBJ2-1; TRBD1 matches at 8 bases. The CDR3 runs to 12 residues. Germline V lookup: CDR1 SQVTM, CDR2 ANQGSEA. Germline trimming cut 7 bases from V and 3 bases from J; bases unmatched to any gene: 2.

V gene TRBV29-1 combines with J gene TRBJ1-2, with D uncertain. Per germline, CDR1 SQVTM and CDR2 ANQGSEA. V lost 3 bases, J lost 5 bases, and 10 bases lay in between. This CDR3 comprises 12 residues. The CDR3 loop is CSVEGRGYGYTF. In nucleotides, the CDR3 is TGCAGCGTTGAGGGAAGAGGGTATGGCTACACCTTC.

The chain recombines TRBV20-1 with TRBJ2-3, with 9 bases aligning to TRBD2. Per the germline V gene, CDR1 is DFQATT and CDR2 is SNEGSKA (reference sequence). V was pared by 5 bases and J by 2 bases, with 5 bases of the junction left unmatched. The CDR3 runs 14 residues. The CDR3 coding sequence is TGCAGTGCTCAGACTAGCGGATACACAGATACGCAGTATTTT. Protein sequence: CSAQTSGYTDTQYF.

The rearrangement links TRBV6-5 to TRBJ2-7; 7 bases are shared with TRBD2. Trimming took 7 bases from V and 1 from J; bases not matched to a gene: 4. The CDR3 extends over 13 amino acids. Germline CDR1 MNHEY, CDR2 SVGAGI. The CDR3, as DNA: TGTGCCAGCACTGGACTAGTATCCTACGAGCAGTACTTC. It yields the protein CASTGLVSYEQYF.

This rearrangement joins TRBV10-3 to TRBJ2-7, with TRBD1 matching over 7 bases. With V trimmed by 0 bases and J by 6 bases, 2 bases remained unmatched. This CDR3 contains 13 residues. CDR1 and CDR2 (germline): ENHRY, SYGVKD. Written as DNA, the CDR3 is TGTGCCATCAGTGAGTCGACAGGGTTCGAGCAGTACTTC. It is translated as CAISESTGFEQYF.